This T cell receptor beta chain was recorded in a study of T cell repertoires in cytomegalovirus infection. General study points: Across the ex vivo response, the dominant clonotypes were HLA-C-restricted CMV-specific TCR beta clonotypes. Using cumulative public TCR beta family frequency, the authors identified those who carried CMV together with the relevant HLA.

With 3 bases removed from V and 8 bases from J, the gap between germline ends came to 13 bases. Looked up from germline, CDR1 is SGHVS and CDR2 is FNYEAQ. CDR3 length: 13 residues. Points on this clonotype: The antigen remains undetermined.

TCRdb passed the reads through MiXCR, listing each CDR3 protein once. This sample yields more than 45,000 distinct CDR3 sequences, of which around 30% are seen a single time; about three quarters belongs to the top ten. J is TRBJ1-2 and V is TRBV7-6, with D perhaps matching TRBD1 (5 bases). The sample taken for sequencing was PBMCs, sequenced either directly or after in vitro stimulation (not recorded which). The sequence was collected from a human donor in good health (CMV status not recorded). Some clones in this sample may be carry-over from other donors' samples. In nucleotides, the CDR3 is TGTGCCAGCAGCTTTGGAGGGGCAGCCGGCTACACCTTC. The encoded protein is CASSFGGAAGYTF.